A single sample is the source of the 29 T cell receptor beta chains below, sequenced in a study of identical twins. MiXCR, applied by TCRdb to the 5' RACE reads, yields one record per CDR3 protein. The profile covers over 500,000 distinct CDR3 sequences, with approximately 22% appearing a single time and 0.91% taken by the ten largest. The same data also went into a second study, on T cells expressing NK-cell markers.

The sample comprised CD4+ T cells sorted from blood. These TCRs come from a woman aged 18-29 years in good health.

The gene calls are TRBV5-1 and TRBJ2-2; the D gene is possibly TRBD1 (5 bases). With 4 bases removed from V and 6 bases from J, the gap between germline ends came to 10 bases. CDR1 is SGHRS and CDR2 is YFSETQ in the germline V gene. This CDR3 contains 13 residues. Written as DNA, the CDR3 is TGCGCCAGCAGCCACAGGACCCCCGGGGAGCTGTTTTTT. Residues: CASSHRTPGELFF.

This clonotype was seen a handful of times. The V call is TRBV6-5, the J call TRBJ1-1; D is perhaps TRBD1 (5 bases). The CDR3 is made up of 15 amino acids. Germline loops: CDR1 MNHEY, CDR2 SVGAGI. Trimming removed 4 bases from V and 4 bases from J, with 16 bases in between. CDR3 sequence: CASSFPSKGFTEAFF. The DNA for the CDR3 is TGTGCCAGCAGTTTCCCCAGTAAGGGGTTCACTGAAGCTTTCTTT.

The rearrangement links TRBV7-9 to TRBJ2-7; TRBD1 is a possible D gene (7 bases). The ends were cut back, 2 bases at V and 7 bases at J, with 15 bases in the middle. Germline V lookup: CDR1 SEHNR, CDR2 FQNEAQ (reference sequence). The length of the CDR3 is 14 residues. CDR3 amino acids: CASSLQGGSEEQYF. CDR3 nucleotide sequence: TGTGCCAGCAGCTTACAGGGGGGATCTGAAGAGCAGTACTTC.

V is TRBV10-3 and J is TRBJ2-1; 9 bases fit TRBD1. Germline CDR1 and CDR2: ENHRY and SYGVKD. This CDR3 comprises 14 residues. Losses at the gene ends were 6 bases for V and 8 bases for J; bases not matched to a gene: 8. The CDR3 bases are TGTGCCATCAGCCGGGACAGGGATTCGGATGAGCAGTTCTTC. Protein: CAISRDRDSDEQFF.

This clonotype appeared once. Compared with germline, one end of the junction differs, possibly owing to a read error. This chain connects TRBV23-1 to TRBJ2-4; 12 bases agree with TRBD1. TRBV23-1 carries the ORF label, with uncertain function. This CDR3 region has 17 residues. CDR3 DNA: TGCGCCAGCAGTCAAAATACTTTCCGGGACAGGGGGCCAAGACCCTTCTTC. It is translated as CASSQNTFRDRGPRPFF.

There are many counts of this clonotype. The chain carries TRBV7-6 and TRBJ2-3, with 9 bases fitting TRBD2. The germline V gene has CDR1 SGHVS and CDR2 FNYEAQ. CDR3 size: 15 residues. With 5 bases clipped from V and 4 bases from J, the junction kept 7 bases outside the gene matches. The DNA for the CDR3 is TGTGCCAGCAGCACCGGGACTAGCAGTTCAGATACGCAGTATTTT. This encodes CASSTGTSSSDTQYF. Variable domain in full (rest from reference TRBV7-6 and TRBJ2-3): GAGVSQSPRYKVTKRGQDVALRCDPISGHVSLYWYRQALGQGPEFLTYFNYEAQQDKSGLPNDRFSAERPEGSISTLTIQRTEQRDSAMYRCASSTGTSSSDTQYFGPGTRLTVL.

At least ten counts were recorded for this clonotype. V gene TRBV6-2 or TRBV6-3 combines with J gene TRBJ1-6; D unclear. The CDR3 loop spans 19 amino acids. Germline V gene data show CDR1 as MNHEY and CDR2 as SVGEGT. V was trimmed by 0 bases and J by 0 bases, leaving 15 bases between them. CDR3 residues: CASSYSGRRTSSYNSPLHF. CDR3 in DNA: TGTGCCAGCAGTTACTCGGGAAGGCGAACATCCTCCTATAATTCACCCCTCCACTTT.

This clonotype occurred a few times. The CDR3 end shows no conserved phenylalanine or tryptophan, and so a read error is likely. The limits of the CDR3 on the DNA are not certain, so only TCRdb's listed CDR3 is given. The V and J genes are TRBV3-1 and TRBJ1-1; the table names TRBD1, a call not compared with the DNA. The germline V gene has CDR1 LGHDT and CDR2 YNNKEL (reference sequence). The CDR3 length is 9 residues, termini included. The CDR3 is CASSSGPLS.

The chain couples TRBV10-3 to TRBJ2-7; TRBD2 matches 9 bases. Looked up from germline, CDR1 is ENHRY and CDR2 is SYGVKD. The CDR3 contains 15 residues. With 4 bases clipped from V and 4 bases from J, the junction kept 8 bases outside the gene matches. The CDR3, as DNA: TGTGCCATCAGTGTCGGCGAAGCGGGGGGATACGAGCAGTACTTC. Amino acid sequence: CAISVGEAGGYEQYF.

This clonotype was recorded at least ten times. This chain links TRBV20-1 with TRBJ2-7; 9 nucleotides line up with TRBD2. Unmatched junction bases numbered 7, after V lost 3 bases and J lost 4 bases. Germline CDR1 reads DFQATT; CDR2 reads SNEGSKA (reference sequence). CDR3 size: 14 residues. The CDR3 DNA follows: TGCAGTGCTAGGGGTAGCGGGAGAAGGTACGAGCAGTACTTC. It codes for CSARGSGRRYEQYF.

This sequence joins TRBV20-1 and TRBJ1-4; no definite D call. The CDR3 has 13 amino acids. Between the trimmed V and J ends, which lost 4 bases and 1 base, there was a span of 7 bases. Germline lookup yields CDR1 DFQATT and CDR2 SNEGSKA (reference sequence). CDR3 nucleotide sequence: TGCAGTGCTACGGGCGGAACTAATGAAAAACTGTTTTTT. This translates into CSATGGTNEKLFF.

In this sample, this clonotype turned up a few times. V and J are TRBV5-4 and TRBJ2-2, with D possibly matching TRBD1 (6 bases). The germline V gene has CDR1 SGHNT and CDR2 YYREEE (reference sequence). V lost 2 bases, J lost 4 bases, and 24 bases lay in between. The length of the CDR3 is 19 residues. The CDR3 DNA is TGTGCCAGCAGCTTCAGATCCTACACAGGGACGGGAAGCACCGGGGAGCTGTTTTTT. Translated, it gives CASSFRSYTGTGSTGELFF. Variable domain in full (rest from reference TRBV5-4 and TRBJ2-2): ETGVTQSPTHLIKTRGQQVTLRCSSQSGHNTVSWYQQALGQGPQFIFQYYREEENGRGNFPPRFSGLQFPNYSSELNVNALELDDSALYLCASSFRSYTGTGSTGELFFGEGSRLTVL.

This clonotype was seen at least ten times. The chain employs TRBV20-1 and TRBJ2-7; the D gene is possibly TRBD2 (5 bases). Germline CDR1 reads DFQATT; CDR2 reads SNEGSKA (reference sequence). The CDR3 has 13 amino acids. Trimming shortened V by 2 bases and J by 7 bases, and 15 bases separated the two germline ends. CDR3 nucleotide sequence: TGCAGTGCTAGACCCGGACTGGTCGTGGAGCAGTACTTC. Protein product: CSARPGLVVEQYF.

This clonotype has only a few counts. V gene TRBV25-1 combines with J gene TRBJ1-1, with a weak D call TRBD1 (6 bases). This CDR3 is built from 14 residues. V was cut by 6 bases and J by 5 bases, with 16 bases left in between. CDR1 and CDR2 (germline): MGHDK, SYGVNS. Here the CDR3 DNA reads TGTGCCAGCAGACTAGGACAGAGGAATACTGAAGCTTTCTTT. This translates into CASRLGQRNTEAFF.

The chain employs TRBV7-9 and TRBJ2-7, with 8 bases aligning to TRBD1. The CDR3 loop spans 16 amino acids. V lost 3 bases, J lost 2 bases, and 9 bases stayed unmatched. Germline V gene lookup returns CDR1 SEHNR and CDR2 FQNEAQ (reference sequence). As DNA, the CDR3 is TGTGCCAGCAGCTTGGGATCGACAGGGGAGGCCTACGAGCAGTACTTC. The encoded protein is CASSLGSTGEAYEQYF.

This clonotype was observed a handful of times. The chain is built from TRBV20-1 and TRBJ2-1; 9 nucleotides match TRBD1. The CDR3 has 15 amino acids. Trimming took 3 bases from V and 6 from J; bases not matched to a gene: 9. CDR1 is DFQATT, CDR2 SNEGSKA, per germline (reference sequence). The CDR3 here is CSARSGTGTGNEQFF. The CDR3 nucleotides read TGCAGTGCTAGGTCCGGGACAGGGACTGGCAATGAGCAGTTCTTC.

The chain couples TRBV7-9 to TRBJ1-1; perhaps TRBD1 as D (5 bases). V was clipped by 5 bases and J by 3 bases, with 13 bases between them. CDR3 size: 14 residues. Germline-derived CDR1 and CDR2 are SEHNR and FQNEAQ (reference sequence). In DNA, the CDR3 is TGTGCCAGCAGCCTACTGATGGGGGACACTGAAGCTTTCTTT. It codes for CASSLLMGDTEAFF.

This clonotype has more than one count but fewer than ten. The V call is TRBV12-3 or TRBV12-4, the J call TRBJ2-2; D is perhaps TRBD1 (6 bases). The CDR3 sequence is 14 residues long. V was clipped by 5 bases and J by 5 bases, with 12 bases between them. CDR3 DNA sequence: TGTGCCAGCAGTATGGACAGAAGAACCGGGGAGCTGTTTTTT. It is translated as CASSMDRRTGELFF.

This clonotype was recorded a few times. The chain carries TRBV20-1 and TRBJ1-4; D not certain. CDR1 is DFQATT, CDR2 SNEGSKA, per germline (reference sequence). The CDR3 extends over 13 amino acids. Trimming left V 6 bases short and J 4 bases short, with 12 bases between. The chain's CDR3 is CSAPGSGNEKLFF. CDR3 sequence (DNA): TGCAGTGCCCCGGGGAGTGGTAATGAAAAACTGTTTTTT.

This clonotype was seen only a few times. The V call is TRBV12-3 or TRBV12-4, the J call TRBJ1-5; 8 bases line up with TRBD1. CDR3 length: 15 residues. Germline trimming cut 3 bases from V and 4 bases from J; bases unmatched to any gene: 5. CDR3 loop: CASSFYTGGNQPQHF. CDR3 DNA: TGTGCCAGCAGTTTTTATACAGGGGGGAATCAGCCCCAGCATTTT.

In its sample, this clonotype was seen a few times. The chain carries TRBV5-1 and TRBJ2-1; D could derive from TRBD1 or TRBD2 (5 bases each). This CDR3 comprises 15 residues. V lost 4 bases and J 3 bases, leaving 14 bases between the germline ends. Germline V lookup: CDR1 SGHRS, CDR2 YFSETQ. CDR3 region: CASSVPGTDYNEQFF. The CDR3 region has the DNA TGCGCCAGCAGCGTTCCCGGGACGGACTACAATGAGCAGTTCTTC.

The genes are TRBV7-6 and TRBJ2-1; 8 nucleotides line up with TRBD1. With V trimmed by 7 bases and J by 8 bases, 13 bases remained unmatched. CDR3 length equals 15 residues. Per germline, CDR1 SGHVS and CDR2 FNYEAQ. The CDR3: CASTNGQTGVDEQFF. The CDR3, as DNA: TGTGCCAGCACCAACGGACAGACAGGGGTTGATGAGCAGTTCTTC.

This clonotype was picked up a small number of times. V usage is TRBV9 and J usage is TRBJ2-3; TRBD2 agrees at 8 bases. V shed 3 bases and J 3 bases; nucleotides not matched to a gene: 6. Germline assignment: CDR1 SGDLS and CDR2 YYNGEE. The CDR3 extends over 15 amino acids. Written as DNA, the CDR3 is TGTGCCAGCAGCGGGGACGGGAGGGGTACAGATACGCAGTATTTT. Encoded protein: CASSGDGRGTDTQYF.

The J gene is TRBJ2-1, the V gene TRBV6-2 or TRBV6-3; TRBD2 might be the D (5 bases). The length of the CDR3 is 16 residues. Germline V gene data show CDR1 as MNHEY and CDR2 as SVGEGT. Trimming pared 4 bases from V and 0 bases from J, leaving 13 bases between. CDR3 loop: CASSSSGKSSYNEQFF. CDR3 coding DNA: TGTGCCAGCAGTTCAAGCGGCAAGAGCTCCTACAATGAGCAGTTCTTC.

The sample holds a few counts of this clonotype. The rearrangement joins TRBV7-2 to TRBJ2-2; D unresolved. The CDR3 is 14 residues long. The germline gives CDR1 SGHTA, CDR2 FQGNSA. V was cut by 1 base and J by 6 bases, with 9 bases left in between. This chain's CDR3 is CASSLVSRAGELFF. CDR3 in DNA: TGTGCCAGCAGCTTAGTGAGTCGCGCCGGGGAGCTGTTTTTT.

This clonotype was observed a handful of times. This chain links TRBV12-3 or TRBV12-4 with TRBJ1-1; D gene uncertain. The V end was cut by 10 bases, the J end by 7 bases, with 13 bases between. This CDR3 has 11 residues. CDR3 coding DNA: TGTGCCATCGGCCAACGTAGTGAAGCTTTCTTT. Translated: CAIGQRSEAFF.

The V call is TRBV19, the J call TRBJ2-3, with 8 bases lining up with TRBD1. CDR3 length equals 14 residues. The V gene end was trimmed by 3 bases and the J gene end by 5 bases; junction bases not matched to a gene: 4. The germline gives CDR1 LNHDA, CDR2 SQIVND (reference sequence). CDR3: CASSIDRGGDTQYF. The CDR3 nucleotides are TGTGCCAGTAGTATTGACAGGGGAGGAGATACGCAGTATTTT.

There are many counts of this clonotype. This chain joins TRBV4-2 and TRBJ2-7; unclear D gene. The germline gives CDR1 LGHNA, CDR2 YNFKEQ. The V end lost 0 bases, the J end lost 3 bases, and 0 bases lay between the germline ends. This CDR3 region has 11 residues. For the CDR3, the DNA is TGTGCCAGCAGCCAAGACTACGAGCAGTACTTC. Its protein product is CASSQDYEQYF.

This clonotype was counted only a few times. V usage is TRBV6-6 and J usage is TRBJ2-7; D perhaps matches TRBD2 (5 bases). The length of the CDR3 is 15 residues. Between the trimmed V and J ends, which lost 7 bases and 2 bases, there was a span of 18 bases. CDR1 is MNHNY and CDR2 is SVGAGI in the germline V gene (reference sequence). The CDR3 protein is CASTPRELNTYEQYF. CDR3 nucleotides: TGTGCCAGCACCCCTCGGGAACTAAACACCTACGAGCAGTACTTC.